The 21 T cell receptor beta chains below all came from one sample that was sequenced in a study of T-cell reconstitution after alpha-beta-depleted transplantation in children. The library targeted TCRbeta and was prepared with unique molecular identifiers. TCRdb redid the calling of the PCR reads with MiXCR, one entry per CDR3 protein. The table records 90,000 to 100,000 distinct CDR3 sequences, around a quarter of them present only once. The sequenced sample was PBMCs, obtained before TCRalphabeta/CD19-depleted stem cell transplant. The receptors derive from a boy younger than 10 with acute lymphoblastic leukemia, due to receive a stem cell transplant.

The genes are TRBV3-1 and TRBJ1-6; D gene uncertain. CDR3 length: 13 residues. Deletions cut 4 bases from V and 8 bases from J, with 9 bases between. CDR1 and CDR2 (germline): LGHDT, YNNKEL (reference sequence). The CDR3 protein is CASSPSSDSPLHF. The CDR3 bases are TGTGCCAGCAGCCCCTCCTCGGATTCACCCCTCCACTTT.

This clonotype was seen a few times. The rearrangement uses TRBV28 and TRBJ2-7; a weak D match, TRBD1 (6 bases). The CDR3 contains 15 residues. Trimming shortened V by 8 bases and J by 7 bases, and 24 bases separated the two germline ends. Germline-derived CDR1 and CDR2 are MDHEN and SYDVKM. The CDR3 loop is CASSNRRGFRREQYF. The CDR3, as DNA: TGTGCCAGCTCAAACCGTAGGGGGTTCCGGCGAGAGCAGTACTTC.

This clonotype was seen a handful of times. V is TRBV13 and J is TRBJ2-5; maybe TRBD2 (5 bases). The ends were cut back, 3 bases at V and 1 base at J, with 9 bases in the middle. Germline CDR1 PRHDT, CDR2 FYEKMQ (reference sequence). The CDR3 extends over 14 amino acids. The CDR3 nucleotides read TGTGCCAGCAGCTTCAGCGGCTCCCAAGAGACCCAGTACTTC. Protein product: CASSFSGSQETQYF.

On this clonotype itself: As the CDR3 is not closed by the conserved phenylalanine or tryptophan, this likely results from a read error. The V and J genes are TRBV28 and TRBJ2-2, with 13 bases matching TRBD2. This CDR3 is 20 amino acids long. Losses at the gene ends were 6 bases for V and 1 base for J; bases not matched to a gene: 14. Germline V CDR1 and CDR2: MDHEN, SYDVKM. The CDR3 coding sequence is TGTGCCAGCAGAACAACTAGCGGGAGGGCCATCTTCGAGAACACCGGGGAGCTGTTTATT. Translating it yields CASRTTSGRAIFENTGELFI.

The table lists this clonotype with many counts. The chain couples TRBV20-1 to TRBJ2-3; TRBD2 matches at 8 bases. CDR3 size: 16 residues. With 0 bases clipped from V and 8 bases from J, the junction kept 13 bases outside the gene matches. CDR1 and CDR2 from the germline V gene are DFQATT and SNEGSKA (reference sequence). The CDR3 bases are TGCAGTGCTAGAGATCCTAATAGCGGGGACACGAGTACGCAGTATTTT. This encodes CSARDPNSGDTSTQYF.

The chain employs TRBV6-5 and TRBJ1-4; D is ambiguous. The CDR3 loop spans 14 amino acids. With 4 bases removed from V and 0 bases from J, the gap between germline ends came to 6 bases. The germline V gene has CDR1 MNHEY and CDR2 SVGAGI. The CDR3 DNA follows: TGTGCCAGCAGTTTGAGTGCAACTAATGAAAAACTGTTTTTT. This gives the protein CASSLSATNEKLFF.

This clonotype was detected a few times. This chain connects TRBV9 to TRBJ2-2; 10 nucleotides align to TRBD2. The CDR3 sequence is 15 residues long. The ends lost 4 bases at V and 6 bases at J; junction bases unmatched: 6. Germline lookup yields CDR1 SGDLS and CDR2 YYNGEE. In DNA, the CDR3 is TGTGCCAGCAGCCCAGCGGGAGGGCCGCCCGGGGAGCTGTTTTTT. Its translation is CASSPAGGPPGELFF.

This clonotype has a count of ten or more. The rearrangement links TRBV5-1 to TRBJ2-2; D might be TRBD2 (6 bases). V was shortened by 4 bases and J by 4 bases, with 17 bases between the two germline ends. The CDR3 consists of 16 residues. Germline V lookup: CDR1 SGHRS, CDR2 YFSETQ. The CDR3 is CASSPSGGALTGELFF. As DNA, the CDR3 is TGCGCCAGCAGCCCCAGCGGAGGGGCCCTCACCGGGGAGCTGTTTTTT.

This clonotype has at least ten counts. The genes are TRBV5-1 and TRBJ2-7; D is possibly TRBD1 (5 bases). Germline lookup yields CDR1 SGHRS and CDR2 YFSETQ. The V end lost 5 bases, the J end lost 6 bases, and 18 bases lay between the germline ends. The CDR3 loop spans 14 amino acids. The DNA for the CDR3 is TGCGCCAGCAGTAATCGCAGGGATCCCCGCGAGCAGTACTTC. The encoded protein is CASSNRRDPREQYF.

The sample holds many counts of this clonotype. The V and J genes are TRBV5-1 and TRBJ1-2; D gene ambiguous. V lost 3 bases, J lost 2 bases, and 5 bases lay in between. This CDR3 region has 12 residues. Germline assignment: CDR1 SGHRS and CDR2 YFSETQ. DNA for the CDR3: TGCGCCAGCAGCTCTGGGAACTATGGCTACACCTTC. This gives the protein CASSSGNYGYTF.

The chain links TRBV4-3 to TRBJ2-5; 14 bases fit TRBD2. CDR3 length: 17 residues. Per germline, CDR1 LGHNA and CDR2 YSLEER. The ends lost 4 bases at V and 4 bases at J; junction bases unmatched: 8. This CDR3 is CASSRGLAGVGGETQYF. The CDR3 DNA sequence: TGCGCCAGCAGCCGGGGACTAGCGGGAGTGGGAGGAGAGACCCAGTACTTC.

At least ten counts were recorded for this clonotype. This sequence joins TRBV27 and TRBJ1-1, with 7 nucleotides matching TRBD1. CDR3 length equals 14 residues. Trimming cost V 6 bases and J 3 bases; bases outside gene matches: 7. The V gene's germline CDR1 is MNHEY and CDR2 SMNVEV (reference sequence). CDR3 loop: CASRQQGLDTEAFF. CDR3 in DNA: TGTGCCAGCAGACAACAGGGGCTCGACACTGAAGCTTTCTTT.

This clonotype was seen ten or more times. The chain combines TRBV12-3 or TRBV12-4 with TRBJ1-6; 11 nucleotides agree with TRBD1. There are 15 residues in the CDR3. V dropped 5 bases and J dropped 7; count of bases not matched to a gene: 4. For the CDR3, the DNA is TGTGCCAGCAGTGCCGGGACAGGGGGAAATTCACCCCTCCACTTT. Amino acid sequence: CASSAGTGGNSPLHF.

The chain joins TRBV20-1 to TRBJ2-7; tentatively, D is TRBD2 (6 bases). The CDR3 has 13 amino acids. CDR1 is DFQATT, CDR2 SNEGSKA, per germline (reference sequence). Trimming removed 1 base at V and 7 bases at J, with 14 bases between. CDR3 nucleotides: TGCAGTGCTAGAGTACCCATAGCGGAGGAGCAGTACTTC. This gives the protein CSARVPIAEEQYF.

This clonotype was observed a single time. For the CDR3, the DNA is TGTGCCAGCAGTCCGGGGCCCCGGGGCACGCAGTATTTT. Translated: CASSPGPRGTQYF. The V gene is TRBV28, the J gene TRBJ2-3; either TRBD1 or TRBD2 may supply D (5 bases each). This CDR3 region has 13 residues. Germline CDR1 and CDR2: MDHEN and SYDVKM. Trimming stripped 5 bases from V and 9 bases from J, with 15 bases between.

As regards this clonotype: An end of the junction does not agree with germline; a read error may underlie this. The V call is TRBV5-1, the J call TRBJ2-1, with no clear D. Germline assignment: CDR1 SGHRS and CDR2 YFSETQ. CDR3 size: 13 residues. This CDR3 is CTSSPTTYNEQFF. DNA for the CDR3: TGCACCAGCAGCCCGACAACCTACAATGAGCAGTTCTTC.

The J gene is TRBJ2-7, the V gene TRBV11-2; tentatively, D is TRBD1 (5 bases). Per the germline V gene, CDR1 is SGHAT and CDR2 is FQNNGV. V lost 4 bases, J lost 5 bases, and 15 bases lay in between. CDR3 length: 14 amino acids. The CDR3 loop reads CASSSSQGWDEQYF. DNA for the CDR3: TGTGCCAGCAGCTCGTCCCAGGGCTGGGACGAGCAGTACTTC.

The chain combines TRBV4-3 with TRBJ2-1; D tentatively reads TRBD1 or TRBD2 (5 bases each). Germline V gene sequence: CDR1 LGHNA, CDR2 YSLEER. The CDR3 spans 16 residues. V was trimmed by 0 bases and J by 3 bases, leaving 12 bases between them. CDR3 residues: CASSQEWDVYYNEQFF. DNA for the CDR3: TGCGCCAGCAGCCAAGAGTGGGACGTATACTACAATGAGCAGTTCTTC.

This clonotype was seen ten or more times. The genes are TRBV7-2 and TRBJ2-7, with 7 positions matching TRBD2. The germline CDR1 and CDR2 sequences are SGHTA and FQGNSA. Trimming cost V 4 bases and J 3 bases; bases outside gene matches: 6. This CDR3 is built from 14 residues. The CDR3 region has the DNA TGTGCCAGCAGCTCAAGGGCGGGAGACTACGAGCAGTACTTC. Amino acid sequence: CASSSRAGDYEQYF.

V is TRBV24-1 and J is TRBJ2-7; D is undetermined. Germline lookup yields CDR1 KGHDR and CDR2 SFDVKD. V was cut by 1 base and J by 3 bases, with 12 bases left in between. The CDR3 spans 15 residues. CDR3 amino acids: CATSDLVTPNYEQYF. In DNA form, the CDR3 reads TGTGCCACCAGTGATTTAGTAACCCCGAACTACGAGCAGTACTTC.

The chain is built from TRBV11-2 and TRBJ2-5; D is undetermined. The CDR3 has 13 amino acids. Trimming left V 4 bases short and J 5 bases short, with 11 bases between. Germline CDR1 is SGHAT and CDR2 is FQNNGV. CDR3 coding DNA: TGTGCCAGCAGCTCAGGTCGGGCGGAGACCCAGTACTTC. Protein: CASSSGRAETQYF.